The rows below give T cell receptor beta chains drawn from one sample of a study of CD8+CD57+ T cells in acquired aplastic anemia. From the reads, TCRdb called clonotypes with MiXCR, one entry per CDR3 protein. The data contain 200,000 to 250,000 distinct CDR3 sequences, 34% of them singletons. Input material: sorted CD4+, CD8+, or CD8+CD57+ T cells (not recorded which) from PBMCs. These receptors came from a human donor in good health, serving as a control. Each CDR3 is given with its conserved first and last residue. The order of the fields is D gene, J gene, clone size, V gene, CDR3 DNA, CDR3 protein. A D gene is named only where the DNA matches it firmly. Expanded clones are given a class, and other clones once, few, many or no size at all.

>TRBD2|TRBJ2-5|many|TRBV20-1
TGCAGTGCTAGGCGCAGACTAGCGGGGGAAGAGACCCAGTACTTC
CSARRRLAGEETQYF
>.|TRBJ1-5|many|TRBV19
TGTGCCAGTAGTATTCGCCCGGAGCGATATTATAGCAATCAGCCCCAGCATTTT
CASSIRPERYYSNQPQHF
>.|TRBJ2-2|.|TRBV24-1
TGTGCCACCAGTGATTTGATCAGGGGAAACACCGGGGAGCTGTTTTTT
CATSDLIRGNTGELFF
>.|TRBJ1-3|.|TRBV10-3
TGTGCCGTCAAGGCAGGGGTGCCCGGAAACACCATATATTTT
CAVKAGVPGNTIYF
>TRBD2|TRBJ2-7|.|TRBV7-3
TGTGCCAGCAGCTTATATGCGGGGGGGCCTTACGAGCAGTACTTC
CASSLYAGGPYEQYF
>TRBD2|TRBJ2-3|many|TRBV20-1
TGCAGTGCTCAAACCGGACTAGCGGGAGACACAGATACGCAGTATTTT
CSAQTGLAGDTDTQYF
>TRBD1|TRBJ2-7|.|TRBV24-1
TGTGCCACCAGTGCCCCCGGGACAGGGGGAGTCGAGCAGTACTTC
CATSAPGTGGVEQYF
>TRBD1|TRBJ1-1|many|TRBV6-1
TGTGCCAGCGGGACAGGGAACATGAACACTGAAGCTTTCTTT
CASGTGNMNTEAFF
>.|TRBJ1-2|many|TRBV2
TGTGCCAGCGGGCCTCACGTGACCTATGGCTACACCTTC
CASGPHVTYGYTF
>.|TRBJ2-2|few|TRBV6-1
TGTGCCAGCAGTCAAAGCAGGTGGACCGGGGAGCTGTTTTTT
CASSQSRWTGELFF
>TRBD2|TRBJ2-5|.|TRBV10-3
TGTGCCAGCGGGAGGGCCAAAGAGACCCAGTACTTC
CASGRAKETQYF
>TRBD2|TRBJ2-7|many|TRBV29-1
TGCAGCGTTGGTCTAGCGGGGGGCTACGAGCAGTACTTC
CSVGLAGGYEQYF
>.|TRBJ1-1|many|TRBV12-3/TRBV12-4
TGTGCCAGCAGTGGGGACGGGGAGATTGAAGCTTTCTTT
CASSGDGEIEAFF
>.|TRBJ1-5|.|TRBV30
TGTGCCTGGAGTTGGCTTAATCAGCCCCAGCATTTT
CAWSWLNQPQHF
>TRBD1|TRBJ2-7|.|TRBV20-1
TGCAGTGCTAGACCTCATGACAGGGTATCCTACGAGCAGTACTTC
CSARPHDRVSYEQYF
>TRBD2|TRBJ2-7|.|TRBV7-8
TGTGCCAGCAGCTTAGCGCGGGGGGACGAGCAGTACTTC
CASSLARGDEQYF
>.|TRBJ1-5|.|TRBV15
TGTGCCACCAGCAGAGATCCCGGTAATCAGCCCCAGCATTTT
CATSRDPGNQPQHF
>TRBD1|TRBJ2-3|.|TRBV14
TGTGCCAGCAGCAAATTTAGGACAGGGGCGGGTGATACGCAGTATTTT
CASSKFRTGAGDTQYF
>.|TRBJ2-5|.|TRBV10-1
TGCGCCAGCACCTTCACTCGGGAAAGGGAGACCCAGTACTTC
CASTFTRERETQYF
>.|TRBJ1-2|.|TRBV4-1
TGCGCCAGCAGCCACCCCGGGACCTCTAACTATGGCTACACCTTC
CASSHPGTSNYGYTF
>TRBD2|TRBJ2-1|.|TRBV11-1
TGTGCCAGCAGCTTCGTGGCGGGAGCCGGGGGGGAGCAGTTCTTC
CASSFVAGAGGEQFF
>.|TRBJ1-1|few|TRBV5-8
TGTGCCAGCAGACGAAATGCGAACACTGAAGCTTTCTTT
CASRRNANTEAFF
>.|TRBJ2-7|.|TRBV6-5
TGTGCCAGCAGTTACTCGAGAGGGTTTTACGAGCAGTACTTC
CASSYSRGFYEQYF
>TRBD2|TRBJ2-1|.|TRBV15
TGTGCCGCCAGCAGCTTGGGAGCGGGGGGGCCTATTGAGCAGTTCTTC
CAASSLGAGGPIEQFF
>TRBD2|TRBJ2-1|many|TRBV24-1
TGTGCCACCAGTGATTTGGGCGGGAGTTCCTACAATGAGCAGTTCTTC
CATSDLGGSSYNEQFF
>TRBD1|TRBJ2-3|many|TRBV10-3
TGTGCCATCAGTGAATGGCAGGGGGCAGATACGCAGTATTTT
CAISEWQGADTQYF
>TRBD1|TRBJ2-7|many|TRBV12-3/TRBV12-4
TGTGCCAGCAGTAGGACAGGTGCCTACGAGCAGTACTTC
CASSRTGAYEQYF
>.|TRBJ2-7|.|TRBV3-1
TGTGCCAGCAGCCGACGAGGGGAATACGAGCAGTACTTC
CASSRRGEYEQYF
>TRBD1|TRBJ2-3|many|TRBV15
TGTGCCACCAGCAGCCGGACAGGCCCTACAGATACGCAGTATTTT
CATSSRTGPTDTQYF
>.|TRBJ2-5|.|TRBV7-2
TGTGCCAGCAGCTTAGTGGCTCAGGGGGGGGGGACCCAGTACTTC
CASSLVAQGGGTQYF
>.|TRBJ2-5|few|TRBV2
TGTGCCAGCCGCCAAGGACGCGTGTTTCAAGAGACCCAGTACTTC
CASRQGRVFQETQYF
>.|TRBJ2-7|many|TRBV2
TGTGCCAGCAGTGGGGACGGTTCAGGGGAGCAGTACTTC
CASSGDGSGEQYF
>.|TRBJ1-5|many|TRBV4-1
TGCGCCAGCAGCCAGTGGGCAGTAAATCAGCCCCAGCATTTT
CASSQWAVNQPQHF
>.|TRBJ2-1|.|TRBV24-1
TGTGCCACCAGTGCACGGGGAGGTGAGCAGTTCTTC
CATSARGGEQFF
>.|TRBJ2-7|many|TRBV6-1
TGTGCCAGCAGTGAATCGTTAGCGACAGTCTCCTACGAGCAGTACTTC
CASSESLATVSYEQYF
>TRBD2|TRBJ2-1|many|TRBV12-3/TRBV12-4
TGTGCCAGCAGTACTCCTAGCGGGAGCTCCTACAATGAGCAGTTCTTC
CASSTPSGSSYNEQFF
>.|TRBJ1-2|.|TRBV7-9
TGTGCCAGCAGAGATAGAGGGTTCTATGGCTACACCTTC
CASRDRGFYGYTF
>.|TRBJ2-2|.|TRBV20-1
TGCAGTGCTAGAGAAACAGGGAAAACGAACACCGGGGAGCTGTTTTTT
CSARETGKTNTGELFF
>.|TRBJ2-4|.|TRBV5-4
TGTGCCAGCAGCTTGGGGCCAGTTCCGGACATTCAGTACTTC
CASSLGPVPDIQYF
>.|TRBJ1-6|.|TRBV10-3
TGTGCCATCTCAGGGCAGGGTTATTCACCCCTCCACTTT
CAISGQGYSPLHF
>.|TRBJ1-3|few|TRBV6-1
TGTGCCAGCAGTGGTCGCCCGGCAGAAAACACCATATATTTT
CASSGRPAENTIYF